The following is a T cell receptor (beta chain) sequence with its context. The sample originates from a study of blood T cells in healthy people across ages. Per germline, CDR1 SNHLY and CDR2 FYNNEI. V lost 6 bases and J 4 bases, leaving 12 bases between the germline ends. This CDR3 is 13 amino acids long. Then a second PCR, running roughly 7 to 11 cycles, was carried out with a sample-barcoded 5' primer and a J-beta primer mix. A single record per CDR3 protein comes from TCRdb applying MiXCR to the 5' RACE reads. The table lists hundreds of thousands of distinct CDR3 sequences, about 53% of them singletons. The study isolated at least 7 million PBMCs from each sample.

The chain carries TRBV2 and TRBJ1-2; D gene uncertain. The sample was blood. The receptor was derived from a man aged 55 to 70 in good health. CDR3 DNA sequence: TGTGCCAGCAGCTTAGACGGCTTCTATGGCTACACCTTC. Its protein product is CASSLDGFYGYTF.